The clone carrying this T cell receptor beta chain has more than one count but fewer than ten. The data were taken from a study of patients and donors after allogeneic stem cell transplantation. Each CDR3 protein is one row after TCRdb ran MiXCR on the RT-PCR reads. The sample includes about a million distinct CDR3 sequences, about 20% of them seen just once. This CDR3 has 15 residues. The V and J ends lost 6 bases and 7 bases, in that order; junction bases with no gene match: 8. Germline values: CDR1 MNHEY, CDR2 SMNVEV (reference sequence). The rearrangement links TRBV27 to TRBJ2-2, with 10 positions matching TRBD2. The source is a human donor who was either an allogeneic HSCT recipient or a stem cell or donor lymphocyte infusion donor (not recorded which). It is not recorded whose cells these are; they may come from a transplant donor. The sequencing input was blood, either unsorted or a sorted T cell fraction (not recorded which). CDR3: CASSTSGRVGGELFF. The DNA for the CDR3 is TGTGCCAGCAGCACCAGCGGGAGGGTCGGCGGGGAGCTGTTTTTT.